These 18 T cell receptor beta chains came from one sample sequenced in a study of T cell repertoires in cytomegalovirus infection. TCRdb fed the reads into MiXCR, producing one record per CDR3 protein. The sample shows approximately 500,000 distinct CDR3 sequences, about 11% of them seen only once. The sequenced sample was PBMCs. Receptor source: a human donor in good health (CMV status not recorded). Some clones in this sample may be carry-over from other donors' samples.

This clonotype was counted ten times or more. J is TRBJ2-1 and V is TRBV23-1; D unresolved. TRBV23-1 has ORF status, its function being uncertain. Trimming stripped 2 bases from V and 4 bases from J, with 21 bases between. This CDR3 contains 18 residues. CDR3 coding DNA: TGCGCCAGCAGTCAAGGCAGTGTCCCTAGTAAAGGGTACAATGAGCAGTTCTTC. This codes for CASSQGSVPSKGYNEQFF.

The genes are TRBV14 and TRBJ2-1; no reliable D call. The V end lost 0 bases, the J end lost 11 bases, and 17 bases lay between the germline ends. CDR1 is SGHDN, CDR2 FVKESK, per germline. This CDR3 contains 15 residues. The chain's CDR3 is CASSQDSVPNSQQFF. CDR3 nucleotides: TGTGCCAGCAGCCAAGATTCGGTCCCTAATAGCCAGCAGTTCTTC.

This clonotype was seen ten or more times. The gene calls are TRBV7-2 and TRBJ1-2; the D gene is possibly TRBD1 (5 bases). V lost 4 bases, J lost 0 bases, and 21 bases lay in between. CDR3 length equals 18 residues. Per germline, CDR1 SGHTA and CDR2 FQGNSA. The CDR3 DNA reads as TGTGCCAGCAGCTCCTTCTCGGGGGTAGGGCGGACTAACTATGGCTACACCTTC. Protein: CASSSFSGVGRTNYGYTF.

In this sample, this clonotype turned up a few times. The chain is built from TRBV6-5 and TRBJ2-1; TRBD1 matches at 7 bases. J lost 6 bases, V lost 6 bases, and 8 bases had no gene match. The CDR3 is 14 amino acids. Per the germline V gene, CDR1 is MNHEY and CDR2 is SVGAGI. Here the CDR3 reads CASRRDSTFNEQFF. The CDR3 DNA reads TGTGCCAGCAGACGGGACAGCACATTCAATGAGCAGTTCTTC.

In its sample, this clonotype was seen many times. The rearrangement uses TRBV12-3 or TRBV12-4 and TRBJ1-4; D is uncertain. The V end lost 4 bases, the J end lost 5 bases, and 8 bases lay between the germline ends. The CDR3 length is 13 residues. The DNA of the CDR3 is TGTGCCAGCAGTTCAGAACTGAATGAAAAACTGTTTTTT. The encoded protein is CASSSELNEKLFF.

This clonotype appeared a few times. DNA for the CDR3: TGTGCCAGTAGTGAGTCCCCTCAGGGGCCCCAGCATTTT. This sequence encodes CASSESPQGPQHF. This chain uses TRBV19 with TRBJ1-5, with D possibly TRBD1 on 5 matching bases. Trimming shortened V by 5 bases and J by 9 bases, and 14 bases separated the two germline ends. Germline CDR1 reads LNHDA; CDR2 reads SQIVND (reference sequence). This CDR3 is built from 13 residues.

This clonotype was counted ten times or more. The chain joins TRBV20-1 to TRBJ2-5; 11 nucleotides align to TRBD1. V lost 0 bases and J lost 5; bases outside the gene matches: 8. The germline CDR1 and CDR2 sequences are DFQATT and SNEGSKA (reference sequence). CDR3 length equals 16 residues. The CDR3 nucleotides are TGCAGTGCTAGAGATCTAGGACAGGGGGCCGGGGAGACCCAGTACTTC. Protein product: CSARDLGQGAGETQYF.

This clonotype appeared many times. This chain connects TRBV27 to TRBJ1-4; 9 bases fit TRBD1. Germline V lookup: CDR1 MNHEY, CDR2 SMNVEV (reference sequence). The CDR3 loop spans 15 amino acids. Trimming cost V 4 bases and J 7 bases; bases outside gene matches: 7. CDR3 coding DNA: TGTGCCAGCAGTTCAAGGGACAGGGCAGGTGAAAAACTGTTTTTT. Protein: CASSSRDRAGEKLFF.

This clonotype was observed a handful of times. This CDR3 is CASSYPGQGSGELFF. CDR3 nucleotide sequence: TGTGCCAGCAGTTACCCGGGACAGGGATCCGGGGAGCTGTTTTTT. The chain couples TRBV6-5 to TRBJ2-2, with 9 bases matching TRBD1. CDR3 length: 15 amino acids. J lost 6 bases, V lost 2 bases, and 4 bases had no gene match. The germline gives CDR1 MNHEY, CDR2 SVGAGI.

The V and J genes are TRBV10-3 and TRBJ1-3; maybe TRBD1 (5 bases). The germline V gene has CDR1 ENHRY and CDR2 SYGVKD. The CDR3 is made up of 13 amino acids. Trimming shortened V by 11 bases and J by 3 bases, and 14 bases separated the two germline ends. The CDR3 DNA is TGTGCCGTACGCAGGGAAATTGGAAACACCATATATTTT. It encodes CAVRREIGNTIYF.

In its sample, this clonotype was seen many times. This rearrangement joins TRBV27 to TRBJ2-7; 8 nucleotides align to TRBD2. J gave up 2 bases and V 2 bases, and 11 bases lay outside the gene matches. The CDR3 runs to 17 residues. The germline V gene encodes CDR1 MNHEY and CDR2 SMNVEV (reference sequence). The CDR3 here is CASSLRVGREAPYEQYF. Here the CDR3 DNA reads TGTGCCAGCAGTTTAAGGGTCGGGCGGGAGGCGCCCTACGAGCAGTACTTC.

This clonotype has a count of ten or more. The genes are TRBV20-1 and TRBJ2-1; TRBD2 matches at 8 bases. The CDR3 has 15 residues. Trimming at V came to 0 bases and at J to 7 bases, leaving 8 bases not matched to a gene. Germline CDR1 is DFQATT and CDR2 is SNEGSKA (reference sequence). The CDR3 nucleotides read TGCAGTGCTAGAGAACCGGGAGGGCCAAGGAATGAGCAGTTCTTC. Translating gives CSAREPGGPRNEQFF.

This clonotype has ten or more counts. This CDR3 is CASSGNRVSLNTEAFF. CDR3 in DNA: TGTGCCAGCAGCGGGAACAGGGTGAGCCTGAACACTGAAGCTTTCTTT. The chain employs TRBV7-2 and TRBJ1-1, with D perhaps TRBD1 (6 bases). CDR3 length: 16 residues. CDR1 and CDR2 from the germline V gene are SGHTA and FQGNSA. V gave up 5 bases and J gave up 0 bases, with 16 bases separating them.

The genes are TRBV20-1 and TRBJ1-6; D is unresolved. The CDR3 is 13 amino acids. V was clipped by 8 bases and J by 5 bases, with 13 bases between them. The germline V gene has CDR1 DFQATT and CDR2 SNEGSKA (reference sequence). The CDR3 nucleotides read TGCAGTACCGCGGGCAGCAATAATTCACCCCTCCACTTT. Translating it yields CSTAGSNNSPLHF.

This clonotype has a count of ten or more. This chain connects TRBV6-2 or TRBV6-3 to TRBJ1-6; 9 positions match TRBD1. The ends lost 5 bases at V and 9 bases at J; junction bases unmatched: 8. This CDR3 contains 15 residues. Germline assignment: CDR1 MNHEY and CDR2 SVGEGT. CDR3 DNA: TGTGCCAGCAGTGTCACACAGGGGGCGCGTTCACCCCTCCACTTT. Translated, it gives CASSVTQGARSPLHF.

This clonotype has ten or more counts. V is TRBV12-3 or TRBV12-4 and J is TRBJ1-2; 9 positions agree with TRBD1. The CDR3 is 17 amino acids. J was trimmed by 7 bases and V by 3 bases; bases with no gene match: 15. CDR3 bases: TGTGCCAGCAGTTTCTCCAATCTGGCCGGGACAGGGTTTGGCTACACCTTC. It translates to CASSFSNLAGTGFGYTF.

The chain recombines TRBV4-1 with TRBJ2-6, with unresolved D. Trimming took 4 bases from V and 0 from J, leaving 10 bases between them. Germline loops: CDR1 MGHRA, CDR2 YSYEKL. The CDR3 spans 16 residues. CDR3 sequence: CASSLYLGSGANVLTF. CDR3 bases: TGCGCCAGCAGCCTCTATCTCGGCTCTGGGGCCAACGTCCTGACTTTC.

The chain links TRBV27 to TRBJ2-7; 9 bases are shared with TRBD2. V shed 6 bases, J shed 2 bases, and the junction held 5 bases outside the gene matches. CDR1 and CDR2 (germline): MNHEY, SMNVEV (reference sequence). This CDR3 has 14 amino acids. The CDR3 protein is CASRLAGKPYEQYF. Here the CDR3 DNA reads TGTGCCAGCAGGCTAGCGGGGAAACCCTACGAGCAGTACTTC.